The TCR beta chain described here comes from a study of blood T cell repertoires in COVID-19 (dated by TCRdb to 2020 to 2022). About the investigation overall: The collaborator samples originated in the United States, Italy and Spain and spanned the acute and convalescent phases of COVID-19. Samples were obtained from the ongoing ImmuneRACE study (first 160 participants) and from about 1,300 subjects provided by 6 global collaborators. Subjects who had been exposed to COVID-19, were actively infected with it, or had recovered from it provided the deeply sampled blood TCRbeta repertoires that made up the dataset. Nearly every sample came with metadata listing a de-identified subject ID, COVID-19 status, age in years and sex. The prospective study material was composed of cDNA or gDNA derived from T cells, B-cell-depleted T cells, or PBMCs. Where HLA class I and class II types were available, the types were taken from metadata supplied by the sample provider, not from assay-based typing. The repertoires were released in a freely available public database meant as a resource for research on the immune response to SARS-CoV-2.

Comments on this clone: Its antigen target is currently unknown. Per-nucleotide qualities are absent, and no much larger clonotype sits a single base away.

In the prospective study, participants were 18 to 89 years old, resided in around 25 geographic areas of the United States, and were enrolled through a virtual design. In the prospective study, cohorts were assigned on the basis of participant-reported clinical history obtained from a screening survey and a study questionnaire. For ImmuneRACE Cohort 3, a participant was defined as recovered based on two consecutive negative NP/OP PCR tests, clearance by a healthcare professional, or resolution of symptoms. In the prospective study, mobile phlebotomists collected whole blood, serum and a nasopharyngeal or oropharyngeal swab from each participant. Prospective study participants could optionally give additional blood draws and questionnaires over an approximately two-month period. Before DNA extraction, prospective study blood samples were shipped either frozen or at room temperature. The CDR3 measures 15 amino acids from cysteine to phenylalanine. Here the CDR3 DNA is all that survives: 45 bases in frame from base 1. According to the germline V gene, CDR1 reads MDHEN and CDR2 reads SYDVKM. V and J lose 3 bases and 4 bases, and a span of 13 bases separates them.

Results and caveats for the whole study, not just this receptor: The quantity of clinical and demographic metadata differed by source and by participant and was supplied without curation.

TCRbeta CDR3 regions were amplified from genomic DNA by means of the immunoSEQ Assay, a bias-controlled multiplex PCR. For the original study's pipeline: The number of nucleated cells in each sample was estimated from the amplification of reference gene primers within the assay. To quantify the absolute abundance of each unique TCRbeta CDR3 rearrangement, sequence reads were collapsed and filtered. Productive Simpson clonality was computed per sample as the square root of Simpson's diversity index over productive rearrangements. TCRdb retrieved this table from immuneACCESS and kept in-frame rearrangements only. Not all clones are present; in checked studies, unresolved V genes account for under half, and no reason is known for the remainder. That table furnishes V, J and clone size, whereas the DNA furnished D and trimming. The sample profile shows approximately 230,000 clones; 75% to 95% of them were found once. The biggest ten clones account for approximately 1.9% of the sample.

The V and J genes are TRBV28 and TRBJ2-1, with the D gene call left open. The clonotype comes from a woman aged 18-29 years who had recovered from COVID-19. The sequenced sample was PBMCs or T cells enriched from blood (not recorded which). This receptor has the CDR3 CASSFTPIQYNEQFF. Here is the DNA: TGTGCCAGCAGTTTCACTCCTATCCAATACAATGAGCAGTTCTTC.